The rows below give T cell receptor beta chains drawn from one sample of a study of blood T cell repertoires in COVID-19. Sequencing used immunoSEQ multiplex PCR; TCRdb keeps in-frame clones, though not all of them. The sample has some 200,000 clones; about 90% are singletons. Sequencing input: peripheral blood. Receptors originate from a man younger than 45 with acute or convalescent COVID-19. CDR3s include the opening cysteine and the closing phenylalanine or tryptophan. Each record gives: D gene, V gene, J gene, clone size, CDR3 protein, CDR3 DNA. The D gene is left open where the match is weak. A row's size may be missing; if present it is once, few, many or a size class.

NA	TRBV6-1	TRBJ1-1	NA	CASSEGGGLNTEAFF	TGTGCCAGCAGTGAGGGGGGGGGCCTGAACACTGAAGCTTTCTTT
NA	TRBV7-2	TRBJ1-1	NA	CASSGWGRVMSEAFF	TGTGCCAGCAGCGGGTGGGGCAGGGTGATGTCTGAAGCTTTCTTT
NA	TRBV19	TRBJ1-1	NA	CASKETRGGAEAFF	TGTGCCAGTAAGGAAACGCGGGGAGGGGCTGAAGCTTTCTTT
NA	TRBV21-1	TRBJ1-5	NA	CASSIIDEGQPQHF	TGTGCCAGCAGCATCATAGACGAGGGCCAGCCCCAGCATTTT
NA	TRBV7-8	TRBJ2-3	once	CASSLSGLTDTQYF	TGTGCCAGCAGCCTATCAGGACTCACAGATACGCAGTATTTT
TRBD2	TRBV30	TRBJ2-1	NA	CAWSRGTSGTFSYNEQFF	TGTGCCTGGAGTCGAGGGACTAGCGGAACTTTCTCCTACAATGAGCAGTTCTTC
NA	TRBV7-9	TRBJ2-1	many	CASSLPQGYEQFF	TGTGCCAGCAGCTTACCGCAGGGCTATGAGCAGTTCTTC
TRBD2	TRBV29-1	TRBJ2-3	NA	CSVPRLALVSTDTQYF	TGCAGCGTTCCGAGACTAGCGCTTGTTAGCACAGATACGCAGTATTTT
NA	TRBV5-1	TRBJ2-3	NA	CASSGGATDTQYF	TGCGCCAGCAGCGGGGGCGCGACAGATACGCAGTATTTT
TRBD1	TRBV4-1	TRBJ1-6	NA	CASSQGAPRGPSPLHF	TGCGCCAGCAGCCAAGGTGCCCCAAGGGGGCCATCACCCCTCCACTTT
TRBD1	TRBV7-3	TRBJ2-5	NA	CASSWGGQGVETQYF	TGTGCCAGCAGCTGGGGCGGGCAGGGGGTAGAGACCCAGTACTTC
TRBD2	TRBV27	TRBJ2-5	NA	CASSLSVAGGLQYF	TGTGCCAGCAGTTTATCAGTTGCGGGAGGGCTCCAGTACTTC
TRBD1	TRBV11-2	TRBJ2-7	NA	CASSRQGPYEQYF	TGTGCCAGCAGCCGACAGGGACCCTACGAGCAGTACTTC
NA	TRBV5-1	TRBJ2-7	NA	CASSRLQGNYEQYF	TGCGCCAGCAGTCGTCTACAGGGAAACTACGAGCAGTACTTC
NA	TRBV5-4	TRBJ2-5	NA	CASSEQGWETQYF	TGTGCCAGCAGCGAGCAGGGTTGGGAGACCCAGTACTTC
NA	TRBV11-2	TRBJ1-1	NA	CASSYDSSQNTEAFF	TGTGCCAGCAGTTACGACAGTTCTCAGAACACTGAAGCTTTCTTT
NA	TRBV19	TRBJ2-1	NA	CASSGRLTGVSYNEQFF	TGTGCCAGTAGTGGACGTCTTACGGGAGTATCCTACAATGAGCAGTTCTTC
NA	TRBV18	TRBJ1-1	NA	CASSPTTVMNTEAFF	TGTGCCAGCTCACCGACAACAGTCATGAACACTGAAGCTTTCTTT
NA	TRBV10-1	TRBJ2-3	NA	CASSYGAAGTDTQYF	TGCGCCAGCAGTTATGGGGCGGCGGGCACAGATACGCAGTATTTT
NA	TRBV5-5	TRBJ2-6	NA	CASSLDGGGANVLTF	TGTGCCAGCAGCTTGGACGGTGGTGGGGCCAACGTCCTGACTTTC
NA	TRBV29-1	TRBJ2-7	NA	CSVSRGYEQYF	TGCAGCGTCAGCCGGGGGTACGAGCAGTACTTC
NA	TRBV15	TRBJ2-5	NA	CATSARGAGLRETQYF	TGTGCCACCAGCGCCAGGGGAGCAGGGTTGCGGGAGACCCAGTACTTC
TRBD2	TRBV19	TRBJ2-5	NA	CASSPAGRETQYF	TGTGCCAGTAGTCCAGCGGGACGGGAGACCCAGTACTTC
NA	TRBV11-2	TRBJ1-2	once	CASSLNSEAGPSHTF	TGTGCCAGCAGCTTAAATTCGGAGGCAGGCCCCTCTCACACCTTC
TRBD1	TRBV5-1	TRBJ1-2	NA	CASGLPGQDGYTF	TGCGCCAGCGGACTTCCGGGACAGGATGGCTACACCTTC
NA	TRBV2	TRBJ2-2	once	CASKQTENTGELFF	TGTGCCAGCAAGCAGACAGAGAACACCGGGGAGCTGTTTTTT
NA	TRBV5-1	TRBJ2-2	NA	CASSSVRVELFF	TGCGCCAGCAGCTCAGTGCGGGTCGAGCTGTTTTTT
NA	TRBV5-4	TRBJ2-7	NA	CASSPGTPKPYEQYF	TGTGCCAGCAGCCCGGGGACTCCAAAGCCCTACGAGCAGTACTTC
TRBD1	TRBV9	TRBJ2-1	NA	CASSVTGAYNEQFF	TGTGCCAGCAGCGTAACAGGGGCCTACAATGAGCAGTTCTTC
NA	TRBV18	TRBJ1-5	NA	CASAGDRNQPQHF	TGTGCCAGCGCTGGCGACAGAAATCAGCCCCAGCATTTT
TRBD1	TRBV19	TRBJ1-2	NA	CASSILQGAGGYTF	TGTGCCAGTAGTATCCTACAGGGGGCCGGTGGCTACACCTTC
TRBD1	TRBV15	TRBJ2-3	NA	CATSRNRGATDTQYF	TGTGCCACCAGCAGAAACAGGGGTGCAACAGATACGCAGTATTTT
TRBD1	TRBV24-1	TRBJ2-7	once	CATSDLRQGAYEQYF	TGTGCCACCAGTGATTTACGACAGGGGGCTTACGAGCAGTACTTC
NA	TRBV6-2/TRBV6-3	TRBJ2-7	NA	CASSQGRPYEQYF	TGTGCCAGCAGCCAGGGGCGCCCTTACGAGCAGTACTTC
NA	TRBV6-5	TRBJ1-2	NA	CASSYSKQGPYGYTF	TGTGCCAGCAGTTACTCAAAACAGGGCCCCTATGGCTACACCTTC
NA	TRBV18	TRBJ1-1	NA	CASSPTALNTEAFF	TGTGCCAGCTCACCGACAGCCCTGAACACTGAAGCTTTCTTT
TRBD2	TRBV4-2	TRBJ2-3	NA	CASSQVPGSGRDTQYF	TGTGCCAGCAGCCAAGTCCCGGGAAGCGGGAGAGATACGCAGTATTTT
TRBD2	TRBV19	TRBJ2-1	NA	CASTIAGRLDRNEQFF	TGTGCCAGTACCATAGCGGGGAGGCTCGATCGCAATGAGCAGTTCTTC
TRBD2	TRBV7-6	TRBJ2-3	NA	CASSLLAASTDTQYF	TGTGCCAGCAGCTTACTAGCGGCTAGCACAGATACGCAGTATTTT
NA	TRBV24-1	TRBJ2-2	NA	CATSEPTSSGELFF	TGTGCCACCAGTGAGCCTACTAGTTCCGGGGAGCTGTTTTTT
TRBD2	TRBV7-9	TRBJ2-1	NA	CASRRRLAGEDEQFF	TGTGCCAGCAGGCGAAGACTAGCGGGAGAGGATGAGCAGTTCTTC
TRBD1	TRBV7-2	TRBJ2-2	NA	CASSSAGTGFTGELFF	TGTGCCAGCAGCTCTGCGGGGACAGGGTTCACCGGGGAGCTGTTTTTT
TRBD1	TRBV30	TRBJ1-1	NA	CASDLPGQTRKAFF	TGTGCCTCTGATTTACCGGGACAGACAAGGAAGGCTTTCTTT
NA	TRBV11-3	TRBJ1-1	NA	CASSLEAPTGNGATEAFF	TGTGCCAGCAGCTTAGAGGCCCCAACAGGGAATGGGGCCACTGAAGCTTTCTTT
TRBD1	TRBV27	TRBJ1-1	NA	CASIRGQGATNTEAFF	TGTGCCAGCATTAGGGGACAGGGGGCGACGAACACTGAAGCTTTCTTT
NA	TRBV7-8	TRBJ2-1	NA	CASSSGRVAQSYNEQFF	TGTGCCAGCAGCTCTGGCCGAGTAGCCCAATCCTACAATGAGCAGTTCTTC
NA	TRBV28	TRBJ1-2	NA	CASNTGNNYGYTF	TGTGCCAGCAATACAGGCAATAACTATGGCTACACCTTC
TRBD1	TRBV2	TRBJ1-4	NA	CASRRDRDEKLFF	TGTGCCAGCCGCCGGGACAGGGATGAAAAACTGTTTTTT
NA	TRBV28	TRBJ1-2	NA	CASSLVGVGGYTF	TGTGCCAGCAGTTTGGTGGGAGTAGGGGGCTACACCTTC
TRBD1	TRBV6-4	TRBJ2-7	NA	CASSAYGQGDYEQYF	TGTGCCAGCAGTGCCTACGGACAGGGAGACTACGAGCAGTACTTC
TRBD1	TRBV19	TRBJ2-7	NA	CASRPSTGWAYEQYF	TGTGCCAGTAGGCCATCGACAGGGTGGGCCTACGAGCAGTACTTC
NA	TRBV28	TRBJ1-5	NA	CASSLGVQGDQPQHF	TGTGCCAGCAGCCTAGGGGTCCAAGGGGATCAGCCCCAGCATTTT
TRBD1	TRBV30	TRBJ1-5	NA	CAWSPGGYQPQHF	TGTGCCTGGAGTCCAGGGGGCTATCAGCCCCAGCATTTT
NA	TRBV6-1	TRBJ1-6	once	CASSERGLLNSPLHF	TGTGCCAGCAGTGAAAGAGGGCTGCTTAATTCACCCCTCCACTTT
NA	TRBV6-4	TRBJ1-1	NA	CASSGQLGTEAFF	TGTGCCAGCAGTGGACAGTTGGGCACTGAAGCTTTCTTT
NA	TRBV28	TRBJ1-1	few	CASSLTPGTVTEAFF	TGTGCCAGCAGTCTAACTCCTGGTACAGTTACTGAAGCTTTCTTT
NA	TRBV24-1	TRBJ1-6	once	CATPTQDSPLHF	TGTGCCACCCCCACACAGGATTCACCCCTCCACTTT
NA	TRBV5-1	TRBJ1-3	NA	CASSWGPSGNTIYF	TGCGCCAGCAGCTGGGGCCCCTCTGGAAACACCATATATTTT
NA	TRBV5-1	TRBJ2-5	NA	CASSLGALLETQYF	TGCGCCAGCAGCTTGGGGGCTCTACTAGAGACCCAGTACTTC